This entry is about one T cell receptor beta chain. Those enrolled, adults aged about 18 to 89 years, came from roughly 23 US areas. Cohorts were based on clinical histories the participants reported. Recovered Cohort 3 donors showed two negative PCRs, clearance, or symptom resolution. Germline V gene sequence: CDR1 MNHEY, CDR2 SVGAGI. V shed 0 bases and J shed 7 bases, with 15 bases lying between them. The CDR3 spans 15 residues. The data were obtained in a study of blood T cell repertoires in COVID-19. Original processing methods: Nucleated cell number was recorded as an estimate derived from reference gene primer amplification. The method was immunoSEQ multiplex PCR; TCRdb's version includes in-frame clones alone and lacks a portion of them. That table supplies the V and J calls and clone size; D and trimming were determined from the DNA. The sample includes about 180,000 clones, 88% of them seen just once.

The sample consisted of PBMCs or T cells enriched from blood (not recorded which). The clonotype was recovered from a woman between 18 and 30 years old who had recovered from COVID-19. The chain employs TRBV6-5 and TRBJ1-2; D not resolved. The CDR3 reads CASSYSDGRFFGYTF. CDR3 sequence (DNA): TGTGCCAGCAGTTACTCTGATGGCAGGTTTTTTGGCTACACCTTC.